The 31 T cell receptor beta chains reported below all come from one sample, sequenced in a study of cytomegalovirus exposure and HLA in healthy donors. This PCR relied on a set of 60 Vbeta primers and 13 Jbeta primers. TCRdb's table, derived via immunoSEQ multiplex PCR, lists solely in-frame clones and lacks some. The sample has 150,000 to 200,000 clones, around four fifths seen once. The sample was PBMCs. All receptors derive from a middle-aged woman in good health and CMV-seronegative.

V gene TRBV27 combines with J gene TRBJ2-1; D might be TRBD1 (6 bases). With 1 base removed from V and 4 bases from J, the gap between germline ends came to 8 bases. Germline lookup yields CDR1 MNHEY and CDR2 SMNVEV (reference sequence). There are 14 residues in the CDR3. CDR3 amino acids: CASSLWDKYNEQFF. CDR3 DNA sequence: TGTGCCAGCAGTTTATGGGACAAATACAATGAGCAGTTCTTC.

The V gene is TRBV7-9, the J gene TRBJ2-1, with TRBD2 matching over 12 bases. The CDR3 has 15 amino acids. The V gene end was trimmed by 3 bases and the J gene end by 5 bases; junction bases not matched to a gene: 2. The germline V gene encodes CDR1 SEHNR and CDR2 FQNEAQ (reference sequence). The CDR3 DNA sequence: TGTGCCAGCAGCTTGGGACTAGCGGGTCACAATGAGCAGTTCTTC. Its protein is CASSLGLAGHNEQFF.

The V and J genes are TRBV5-1 and TRBJ1-2, with D tentatively TRBD1 (5 bases). The germline V gene has CDR1 SGHRS and CDR2 YFSETQ. Deletions cut 4 bases from V and 7 bases from J, with 29 bases between. The CDR3 has 18 residues. CDR3 protein: CASSVSFTERDLVGGYTF. In nucleotides, the CDR3 is TGCGCCAGCAGCGTATCCTTCACAGAACGGGACTTGGTTGGTGGCTACACCTTC.

The rearrangement joins TRBV5-6 to TRBJ2-7, with TRBD1 matching over 10 bases. This CDR3 comprises 14 residues. Germline V gene lookup returns CDR1 SGHDT and CDR2 YYEEEE. Trimming cost V 6 bases and J 2 bases; bases outside gene matches: 5. The CDR3 is CASTPGTGAYEQYF. The DNA of the CDR3 is TGTGCCAGCACACCCGGGACAGGGGCCTACGAGCAGTACTTC.

This chain joins TRBV19 and TRBJ1-5; TRBD1 aligns across 9 bases. V shed 5 bases and J 2 bases; nucleotides not matched to a gene: 4. Germline V gives CDR1 LNHDA, CDR2 SQIVND (reference sequence). This CDR3 is built from 15 residues. Here the CDR3 DNA reads TGTGCCAGTAGTGGGGACAGGGTTCGCAATCAGCCCCAGCATTTT. This encodes CASSGDRVRNQPQHF.

This rearrangement joins TRBV7-2 to TRBJ2-1; 7 bases map to TRBD1. The CDR3 extends over 17 amino acids. Germline V lookup: CDR1 SGHTA, CDR2 FQGNSA. Unmatched junction bases numbered 10, after V lost 5 bases and J lost 0 bases. CDR3 sequence reads: CASSVSLTGTSYNEQFF. CDR3 bases: TGTGCCAGCAGCGTCAGTCTGACAGGGACCTCCTACAATGAGCAGTTCTTC. The complete variable domain, with remaining parts taken from reference TRBV7-2 and TRBJ2-1, reads GAGVSQSPSNKVTEKGKDVELRCDPISGHTALYWYRQSLGQGLEFLIYFQGNSAPDKSGLPSDRFSAERTGGSVSTLTIQRTQQEDSAVYLCASSVSLTGTSYNEQFFGPGTRLTVL.

This sequence joins TRBV25-1 and TRBJ1-6; TRBD1 aligns across 9 bases. The ends lost 5 bases at V and 7 bases at J; junction bases unmatched: 3. The germline V gene encodes CDR1 MGHDK and CDR2 SYGVNS. CDR3 size: 14 residues. The CDR3 protein is CASSTGQGNSPLHF. The CDR3 DNA is TGTGCCAGCAGTACAGGACAGGGGAATTCACCCCTCCACTTT.

The rearrangement joins TRBV13 to TRBJ1-2; maybe TRBD1 (5 bases). V shed 5 bases and J shed 0 bases, with 13 bases lying between them. This CDR3 is 15 amino acids long. Germline V CDR1 and CDR2: PRHDT, FYEKMQ (reference sequence). CDR3 DNA: TGTGCCAGCAGCCGGCGGGGGTTAGCTAACTATGGCTACACCTTC. Its translation is CASSRRGLANYGYTF.

The rearrangement links TRBV5-1 to TRBJ1-1; D call uncertain. V was cut by 3 bases and J by 3 bases, with 12 bases left in between. Looked up from germline, CDR1 is SGHRS and CDR2 is YFSETQ. This CDR3 contains 14 residues. The CDR3 region has the DNA TGCGCCAGCAGCTCCCTCGGGATGGACACTGAAGCTTTCTTT. This sequence encodes CASSSLGMDTEAFF.

The chain has TRBV27 and TRBJ2-3, with D possibly matching TRBD1 (5 bases). V shed 5 bases and J shed 2 bases, with 11 bases lying between them. Germline values: CDR1 MNHEY, CDR2 SMNVEV (reference sequence). The CDR3 is 14 amino acids. The CDR3 nucleotides are TGTGCCAGCAGTCAGCGACAGACCACAGATACGCAGTATTTT. Protein sequence: CASSQRQTTDTQYF.

V gene TRBV2 combines with J gene TRBJ2-7; 10 positions agree with TRBD1. V was clipped by 8 bases and J by 1 base; unmatched bases: 2. Germline V gene lookup returns CDR1 SNHLY and CDR2 FYNNEI. The CDR3 totals 13 residues. The CDR3 nucleotides read TGTGCCAGCGGGGACAGGGGTTCCTACGAGCAGTACGTC. It yields the protein CASGDRGSYEQYV.

In its sample, this clone was seen once. The V gene is TRBV5-6, the J gene TRBJ1-3, with 7 bases lining up with TRBD1. V was clipped by 4 bases and J by 7 bases; unmatched bases: 11. CDR3 length: 15 amino acids. The germline CDR1 and CDR2 sequences are SGHDT and YYEEEE. In DNA form, the CDR3 reads TGTGCCAGCAGCCCAATCGACAGGGAAGGGAACACCATATATTTT. Protein: CASSPIDREGNTIYF.

The rearrangement joins TRBV7-2 to TRBJ2-3, with 8 bases that match TRBD2. Trimming took 2 bases from V and 0 from J; bases not matched to a gene: 7. The CDR3 runs to 17 residues. Germline V gene lookup returns CDR1 SGHTA and CDR2 FQGNSA. In DNA, the CDR3 is TGTGCCAGCAGCTTAAGGTTCGAGCGGGGGAGCACAGATACGCAGTATTTT. It specifies CASSLRFERGSTDTQYF.

This clone was picked up one time. The chain is built from TRBV7-9 and TRBJ1-1; 7 bases align to TRBD1. V gave up 5 bases and J gave up 2 bases; unmatched junction bases: 5. Looked up from germline, CDR1 is SEHNR and CDR2 is FQNEAQ (reference sequence). CDR3 length: 14 residues. CDR3 nucleotide sequence: TGTGCCAGCAGCCCGGGACAGTCCAACACTGAAGCTTTCTTT. This sequence encodes CASSPGQSNTEAFF.

This rearrangement joins TRBV27 to TRBJ2-7; 7 nucleotides align to TRBD1. This CDR3 has 13 residues. The V gene's germline CDR1 is MNHEY and CDR2 SMNVEV (reference sequence). The J segment lost 2 bases and the V segment lost 6 bases, leaving 4 bases of the junction unmatched. The CDR3 here is CASSQGQPYEQYF. In DNA, the CDR3 is TGTGCCAGCAGCCAGGGACAGCCCTACGAGCAGTACTTC.

The V call is TRBV18, the J call TRBJ2-1, with 7 nucleotides matching TRBD2. This CDR3 is 17 amino acids long. J gave up 1 base and V 4 bases, and 10 bases lay outside the gene matches. Germline V gives CDR1 KGHSH, CDR2 LQKENI. DNA of the CDR3: TGTGCCAGCTCACGAAAGCGGGACTCGTATTCCTACAATGAGCAGTTCTTC. Translated, it gives CASSRKRDSYSYNEQFF.

The V and J genes are TRBV4-2 and TRBJ2-5; 7 bases line up with TRBD1. This CDR3 is 15 amino acids long. Germline V gene sequence: CDR1 LGHNA, CDR2 YNFKEQ. V dropped 4 bases and J dropped 5; count of bases not matched to a gene: 10. Written as DNA, the CDR3 is TGTGCCAGCAGCCCAGTGTCTCAGGGGGAGGAGACCCAGTACTTC. Its protein is CASSPVSQGEETQYF.

This clone was observed a few times. CDR3 residues: CASSLRGTSGRISYEQYF. Written as DNA, the CDR3 is TGTGCCAGCAGCTTAAGGGGGACTAGCGGGAGGATCTCCTACGAGCAGTACTTC. The chain joins TRBV7-3 to TRBJ2-7; 15 bases match TRBD2. Germline trimming cut 1 base from V and 0 bases from J; bases unmatched to any gene: 4. The CDR3 loop spans 18 amino acids. The V gene's germline CDR1 is SGHTA and CDR2 FQGTGA.

The rearrangement joins TRBV11-3 to TRBJ2-7, with TRBD1 as a possible D gene (6 bases). Germline lookup yields CDR1 SGHNT and CDR2 YENEEA. V was shortened by 9 bases and J by 2 bases, with 14 bases between the two germline ends. The CDR3 sequence is 13 residues long. CDR3 sequence reads: CASSSRGAYEQYF. CDR3 in DNA: TGTGCCAGTTCATCCAGGGGAGCCTACGAGCAGTACTTC.

This clone was found a few times. The chain has TRBV7-8 and TRBJ2-2; 12 bases are shared with TRBD2. Losses at the gene ends were 5 bases for V and 4 bases for J; bases not matched to a gene: 5. CDR1 and CDR2 from the germline V gene are SGHVS and FQNEAQ. The CDR3 length is 16 residues. The CDR3 DNA follows: TGTGCCAGCAGCCACCTAGCGGGAGGGCGCACCGGGGAGCTGTTTTTT. Translated, it gives CASSHLAGGRTGELFF.

J is TRBJ2-2 and V is TRBV27; the D gene is possibly TRBD2 (6 bases). The V and J ends lost 3 bases and 5 bases respectively, with 10 bases between them. CDR1 and CDR2 (germline): MNHEY, SMNVEV (reference sequence). The CDR3 loop spans 14 amino acids. The CDR3 DNA follows: TGTGCCAGCAGTTTCTCCAGCGGGACCGGGGAGCTGTTTTTT. This translates into CASSFSSGTGELFF.

This chain joins TRBV2 and TRBJ2-1; 7 bases map to TRBD1. The ends lost 7 bases at V and 5 bases at J; junction bases unmatched: 11. The CDR3 is 15 amino acids. CDR1 and CDR2 from the germline V gene are SNHLY and FYNNEI. The CDR3 spells CASISGQGVDNEQFF. The CDR3 nucleotides read TGTGCCAGCATATCGGGTCAGGGGGTAGACAATGAGCAGTTCTTC.

The CDR3 reads CASSLGQGITEAFF. Here the CDR3 DNA reads TGCGCCAGCAGCCTCGGACAGGGGATCACTGAAGCTTTCTTT. V usage is TRBV4-3 and J usage is TRBJ1-1; 9 positions match TRBD1. Germline loops: CDR1 LGHNA, CDR2 YSLEER. V dropped 4 bases and J dropped 4; count of bases not matched to a gene: 4. This CDR3 contains 14 residues.

V is TRBV29-1 and J is TRBJ2-3; D call uncertain. This CDR3 region has 13 residues. Germline lookup yields CDR1 SQVTM and CDR2 ANQGSEA. V was pared by 2 bases and J by 0 bases, with 6 bases between. The CDR3 spells CSVEPQSTDTQYF. The CDR3 bases are TGCAGCGTTGAACCACAGAGCACAGATACGCAGTATTTT.

This clone came up a few times. The gene calls are TRBV4-3 and TRBJ2-2; 7 positions agree with TRBD2. CDR1 LGHNA and CDR2 YSLEER come from the germline V gene. V lost 1 base and J lost 0; bases outside the gene matches: 11. The CDR3 runs 19 residues. The CDR3 region is CASSQGQRDRWTNTGELFF. CDR3 nucleotide sequence: TGCGCCAGCAGCCAAGGCCAGCGGGATAGATGGACGAACACCGGGGAGCTGTTTTTT.

V and J are TRBV2 and TRBJ2-1; 9 nucleotides line up with TRBD2. V trimming: 8 bases; J trimming: 9 bases; junction bases outside the gene matches: 14. CDR3 size: 15 residues. Germline V gene data show CDR1 as SNHLY and CDR2 as FYNNEI. CDR3 nucleotide sequence: TGTGCCAGCTTCCCACGCGCGGGGGGGCCAGGTGAGCAGTTCTTC. Translated: CASFPRAGGPGEQFF.

V usage is TRBV2 and J usage is TRBJ1-3, with 8 bases lining up with TRBD1. CDR1 is SNHLY, CDR2 FYNNEI, per germline. With V trimmed by 5 bases and J by 4 bases, 1 base remained unmatched. The CDR3 totals 13 residues. CDR3 region: CASSRDRGNTIYF. Here the CDR3 DNA reads TGTGCCAGCAGTAGGGACAGGGGAAACACCATATATTTT.

For the CDR3, the DNA is TGTGCCAGCAGCTGGGGGACAGAGGCGGGCGAGCAGTACGTC. Translated: CASSWGTEAGEQYV. This chain joins TRBV5-6 and TRBJ2-7, with 7 bases identical to TRBD1. This CDR3 has 14 residues. CDR1 SGHDT and CDR2 YYEEEE come from the germline V gene. V was pared by 3 bases and J by 6 bases, with 9 bases of the junction left unmatched.

V is TRBV11-3 and J is TRBJ2-1; 13 bases match TRBD2. V lost 4 bases and J lost 15; bases outside the gene matches: 15. Per germline, CDR1 SGHNT and CDR2 YENEEA. There are 16 residues in the CDR3. As DNA, the CDR3 is TGTGCCAGCAGCTCCCGGGGGACTAGCGGGACGCCCCGGTCGTTCTTC. Its protein product is CASSSRGTSGTPRSFF.

J is TRBJ1-1 and V is TRBV10-3, with a tentative D call TRBD1 (6 bases). The CDR3 runs to 16 residues. Trimming stripped 3 bases from V and 8 bases from J, with 22 bases between. Germline V lookup: CDR1 ENHRY, CDR2 SYGVKD. In nucleotides, the CDR3 is TGTGCCATCAGTGAATCCCTGACAGGAGGTGCTAGGGAAGCTTTCTTT. Encoded protein: CAISESLTGGAREAFF.

Only one count was recorded for this clone. The chain carries TRBV7-9 and TRBJ1-5, with 8 bases lining up with TRBD1. The CDR3 spans 14 residues. Germline V gene lookup returns CDR1 SEHNR and CDR2 FQNEAQ (reference sequence). Germline trimming cut 5 bases from V and 5 bases from J; bases unmatched to any gene: 5. The CDR3 is CASSRGQGYQPQHF. CDR3 in DNA: TGTGCCAGCAGCCGAGGACAGGGATATCAGCCCCAGCATTTT. Full variable domain (missing parts from reference TRBV7-9 and TRBJ1-5): DTGVSQNPRHKITKRGQNVTFRCDPISEHNRLYWYRQTLGQGPEFLTYFQNEAQLEKSRLLSDRFSAERPKGSFSTLEIQRTEQGDSAMYLCASSRGQGYQPQHFGDGTRLSIL.